Below, one T cell receptor beta chain is given with its context. This clonotype was seen a few times. Its antigen remains unidentified. Base qualities are missing; no much larger clone stands one base away. Systemically healthy Caucasian individuals from Russia, some 38 in total and aged about 6 to 100 years, were included as donors. Each donor gave ten milliliters of peripheral blood, collected into EDTA-treated Vacutainer tubes. Ficoll-Paque density-gradient centrifugation was used to isolate PBMCs, with at least 6.5 million per sample. Total RNA was extracted from PBMCs with Trizol reagent, with at least 6 micrograms obtained per sample. Naive CD45RAhigh/CD27high T cell percentages were measured by flow cytometry on a PBMC aliquot from every donor. This entry belongs to a study of blood T cells in healthy people across ages (dated by TCRdb to the mid-2010s). Turning to the overall study: In model experiments, template switching captured roughly one uniquely barcoded TCR beta cDNA molecule for every two T cells. The donors were split into four age groups: young (average 16 years), middle-aged (about 40), aged (approximately 59) and long-lived (approximately 80). The study analyzed two additional independent replicas of 1 million unique cDNA reads from the same blood draw for two donors, one aged 18 to 29 and one aged 80 or older. The study measured age-related changes in TCR beta repertoire diversity using deep sequencing normalized with unique cDNA molecular identifiers.

Library prep was done by 5' RACE. Data came from an Illumina HiSeq 2500. A second PCR of about 6 to 11 cycles was run with a J-beta primer mix and a sample-barcoded 5' primer. A template-switch 5' adaptor carrying 12 random nucleotides introduced a unique molecular identifier onto each TCR beta cDNA molecule. Each sample yielded at least 3 million CDR3-containing paired-end reads. The Mint cDNA synthesis kit, primed by a TRBC-specific oligonucleotide, was used to synthesize first-strand cDNA from all RNA. After uracil-DNA glycosylase treatment, a first 18-cycle PCR used universal primers M1SS and BC2_uni_R on all cDNA. The study's own analysis went as follows. Each sample was normalized by randomly selecting 1 million high-quality reads, each carrying a distinct molecular identifier. Instead of being binned into consensus sequences, reads with shared molecular identifiers were discarded. MiTCR, set to a Q25 quality threshold and the strictest error-elimination algorithm, was used for CDR3 identification, clonotype clustering and error correction. A nonparametric unseen species model with Euler transformation was used to estimate a lower bound on total TCR beta diversity. TCRdb trimmed public reads at Q25 via fastp, called clones via MiXCR and kept in-frame beta chains. Each entry is one CDR3 protein sequence, shown with its most common DNA and genes. The V and J calls shown here were made by TCRdb, not taken from the authors' results. Across this sample there are about 720,000 distinct CDR3 sequences, with roughly 25% seen only once. The ten largest clones take up roughly 3.5% of the sample.

The investigation overall reported the following: Since profiling was done on bulk unsorted PBMCs, naive and antigen-experienced compartments could not be conclusively compared. Total diversity estimates from one million sequenced T cells were considered lower bounds and underestimates. Because donor CMV infection status was unknown, age-related changes in expanded clonotypes were potentially confounded. The percentage of naive T cells measured by flow cytometry correlated strongly with observed TCR beta diversity. Observed TCR beta diversity per million T cells fell roughly linearly with age, and a significant reduction was already apparent by age around 36. Compared with the aged group, the long-lived group had more naive CD4+ T cells, fewer expanded clones and increased TCR diversity, a pattern suggesting age selection.

This sample was shared with a second study, whose subject was T cells of mothers and their children. As described in the second report: The donors were nine systemically healthy Caucasian individuals, made up of three mothers and their six children. cDNA synthesis used all of the extracted RNA, with approximately 1.6 ug of RNA in each 15 ul reaction. In the second PCR, sample barcodes and 2-4 random nucleotides were introduced via the M1S primer. Over 10 million TCR beta CDR3 reads came from each mother, compared with several million reads from each child. TCR recombination output is similarly shaped by thymic selection in related and unrelated pairs, with a minor effect exerted by inherited differences. Normalized repertoire overlap was always found to be slightly, but never significantly, higher in related mother-child pairs than in unrelated mother-child pairs. No persistent microchimeric T cell clones were found, with a detection sensitivity of around 100 clones per million clonotypes. In the study, deep NGS was used to compare the TCR beta repertoires of mothers and children, and features distinguishing related mother-child pairs from unrelated individuals were sought. The mean age was roughly 44 +/- 4 years for the mothers and about 12 +/- 4 years for the children. Libraries were sequenced on Illumina HiSeq 2000 with 100+100 nt paired-end reads after adapter ligation with NEBNext reagents. To prevent cross-contamination, the mother and child libraries were prepared a month apart and were sequenced in separate runs. Between roughly 500,000 and 2,000,000 distinct TCR beta clonotypes were identified per donor. Naive TCR beta clonotypes were estimated from low-frequency clonotypes matched to each donor's FACS-determined naive share, without sorting.

The origin of this receptor is a boy under 18 in good health. Sequenced input: blood.

The nucleotides are TGTGCCAGCAGCGTAGACAGGGGTTTCACTATGCGGTCCTACAATGAGCAGTTCTTC. Its amino acids are CASSVDRGFTMRSYNEQFF. The receptor chain draws on TRBV7-8 and TRBJ2-1; 8 of the junction bases match TRBD1. The CDR3, from cysteine to phenylalanine, totals 19 residues. The sequence is cut down to CDR3 DNA, 57 bases in frame from base 1. Trimming takes 5 bases off V and 1 base off J; junction bases not matched to a gene: 16. The CDR1 and CDR2 encoded by the germline V gene are SGHVS and FQNEAQ.